The clone carrying this T cell receptor beta chain was seen only once. These data originate in a study of control samples from healthy donors and cancer patients. CDR3 size: 18 residues. V lost 0 bases, J lost 6 bases, and 21 bases lay in between. Per germline, CDR1 SGHDN and CDR2 FVKESK. TCRdb's table, derived via immunoSEQ multiplex PCR, lists solely in-frame clones and lacks some. The sample includes about 160,000 clones, about 90% of them seen just once. The sequence was collected from a man aged 25 to 45 in good health. The rearrangement links TRBV14 to TRBJ2-1, with D possibly TRBD2 on 6 matching bases. The sample taken for sequencing was blood. In DNA form, the CDR3 reads TGTGCCAGCAGCCAAGATAGGGTTTTTCGGGAGTCCACCAATGAGCAGTTCTTC. Its translation: CASSQDRVFRESTNEQFF.